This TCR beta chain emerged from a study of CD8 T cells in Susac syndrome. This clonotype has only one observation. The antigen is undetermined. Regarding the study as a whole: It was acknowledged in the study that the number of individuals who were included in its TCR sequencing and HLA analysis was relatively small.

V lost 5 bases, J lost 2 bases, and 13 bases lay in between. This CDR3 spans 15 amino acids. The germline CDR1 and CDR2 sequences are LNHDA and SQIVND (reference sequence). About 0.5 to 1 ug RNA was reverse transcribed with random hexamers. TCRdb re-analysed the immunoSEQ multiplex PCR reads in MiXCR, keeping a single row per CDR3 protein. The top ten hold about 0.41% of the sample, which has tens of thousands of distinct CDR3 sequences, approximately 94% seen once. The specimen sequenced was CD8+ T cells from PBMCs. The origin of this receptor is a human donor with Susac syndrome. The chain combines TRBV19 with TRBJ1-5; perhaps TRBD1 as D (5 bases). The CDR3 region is CASSVGVGGNQPQHF. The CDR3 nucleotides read TGTGCCAGTAGTGTGGGAGTGGGGGGCAATCAGCCCCAGCATTTT.